This is a list of T cell receptor beta chains from one sample in a study of blood T cells in healthy people across ages. TCRdb analysed the 5' RACE reads with MiXCR anew, one entry per CDR3 protein. The sample yields fewer than 2,000,000 distinct CDR3 sequences, roughly 32% seen once. The sequencing sample was made of blood. The source of these receptors is a woman aged 25 to 39 in good health. Each CDR3 is given with its conserved first and last residue. A D gene is named only where the DNA matches it firmly. Not all rows give a size; the values are once, few, many and, for expanded clones, a class.

d_gene,len,v_gene,abundance,j_gene,CDR3aa,CDR3nt
TRBD2,16,TRBV5-1,few,TRBJ2-7,CASSLSTSGESYEQYF,TGCGCCAGCAGCTTGTCTACTAGCGGGGAGTCCTACGAGCAGTACTTC
TRBD2,17,TRBV20-1,NA,TRBJ2-1,CSARDSSTSGDYNEQFF,TGCAGTGCTAGAGACTCTTCGACTAGCGGGGACTACAATGAGCAGTTCTTC
NA,16,TRBV7-2,NA,TRBJ2-1,CASSWLGGVRVVEQFF,TGTGCCAGCAGCTGGCTCGGAGGGGTGAGAGTGGTTGAGCAGTTCTTC
NA,16,TRBV6-1,NA,TRBJ1-6,CASSYRGGEGWSPLHF,TGTGCCAGCTCTTATAGGGGAGGGGAAGGATGGTCACCCCTCCACTTT
NA,14,TRBV2,NA,TRBJ2-1,CASSVDRSGNEQFF,TGTGCCAGCAGCGTGGACAGATCGGGCAATGAGCAGTTCTTC
NA,16,TRBV6-2/TRBV6-3,few,TRBJ1-6,CASSYSRQSQNSPLHF,TGTGCCAGCAGTTACTCGAGACAGAGTCAAAATTCACCCCTCCACTTT
NA,18,TRBV7-3,few,TRBJ2-1,CASSSPLGSGPVYNEQFF,TGTGCCAGCAGCTCCCCCCTGGGGAGCGGCCCGGTCTACAATGAGCAGTTCTTC
NA,12,TRBV10-3,NA,TRBJ1-2,CAISAGSYGYTF,TGTGCCATCAGTGCAGGTTCCTATGGCTACACCTTC
NA,16,TRBV9,NA,TRBJ2-3,CASSALGAKHTDTQYF,TGTGCCAGCAGCGCCCTTGGGGCCAAACACACAGATACGCAGTATTTT
NA,15,TRBV9,NA,TRBJ2-6,CASSALGTGANVLTF,TGTGCCAGCAGCGCTCTAGGGACTGGGGCCAACGTCCTGACTTTC
NA,16,TRBV5-4,NA,TRBJ2-3,CASSLNTGVRTDTQYF,TGTGCCAGCAGCCTCAATACGGGAGTTCGAACAGATACGCAGTATTTT
NA,13,TRBV29-1,many,TRBJ2-7,CSVEWNGENEQYF,TGCAGCGTTGAATGGAACGGCGAGAACGAGCAGTACTTC
TRBD1,16,TRBV4-1,few,TRBJ2-1,CASSHGVGQGSREQFF,TGCGCCAGCAGCCATGGGGTGGGACAGGGGTCCCGTGAGCAGTTCTTC
TRBD1,15,TRBV6-6,few,TRBJ1-2,CASNPGTGSNYGYTF,TGTGCCAGCAACCCGGGGACAGGCTCTAACTATGGCTACACCTTC
TRBD2,19,TRBV20-1,few,TRBJ2-3,CSARSRSGTSGSWTDTQYF,TGCAGTGCTAGATCCCGGTCCGGGACTAGCGGGAGTTGGACAGATACGCAGTATTTT
TRBD2,18,TRBV5-5,NA,TRBJ2-3,CASTSGLAGILSTDTQYF,TGTGCCAGCACCTCGGGACTAGCGGGGATCCTTAGCACAGATACGCAGTATTTT
NA,13,TRBV10-3,NA,TRBJ1-5,CAIRDDAVQPQHF,TGTGCCATCAGGGATGACGCTGTCCAGCCCCAGCATTTT
NA,14,TRBV7-6,NA,TRBJ2-2,CASSQNHETGELFF,TGTGCCAGCAGCCAGAACCACGAGACCGGGGAGCTGTTTTTT
NA,15,TRBV5-1,many,TRBJ2-1,CASSSERAGYNEQFF,TGCGCCAGCAGCTCGGAGCGGGCGGGGTACAATGAGCAGTTCTTC
TRBD1,15,TRBV9,few,TRBJ2-5,CASSVDGTGVNEQYF,TGTGCCAGCAGCGTAGATGGGACAGGGGTAAATGAGCAGTACTTC
NA,13,TRBV11-2,once,TRBJ1-2,CASSPAADYGYTF,TGTGCCAGCAGCCCAGCCGCAGATTATGGCTACACCTTC
TRBD1,16,TRBV10-3,NA,TRBJ1-4,CAISDRQGATNEKLFF,TGTGCCATCAGTGATAGACAGGGAGCAACTAATGAAAAACTGTTTTTT
NA,12,TRBV6-2/TRBV6-3,NA,TRBJ1-5,CASGDRDQPQHF,TGTGCCAGCGGCGACAGAGATCAGCCCCAGCATTTT
TRBD1,14,TRBV9,few,TRBJ1-2,CASSGRRGPWGYTF,TGTGCCAGCAGCGGACGCAGGGGGCCCTGGGGCTACACCTTC
NA,14,TRBV5-1,few,TRBJ2-5,CASSLEGARGTQYF,TGCGCCAGCAGCTTGGAAGGGGCGCGGGGGACCCAGTACTTC
NA,14,TRBV12-3/TRBV12-4,NA,TRBJ1-2,CASIRRGGVGGYTF,TGTGCCAGCATTCGACGTGGGGGCGTGGGTGGCTACACCTTC
NA,15,TRBV7-8,NA,TRBJ2-7,CASSPFLANAYEQYF,TGTGCCAGCAGCCCATTCCTAGCGAACGCCTACGAGCAGTACTTC
TRBD1,15,TRBV4-1,NA,TRBJ2-7,CASSQGTGWLREQYF,TGCGCCAGCAGCCAAGGGACAGGGTGGCTACGCGAGCAGTACTTC
NA,12,TRBV9,NA,TRBJ2-1,CASSVVGDEQFF,TGTGCCAGCAGCGTAGTAGGGGATGAGCAGTTCTTC
NA,12,TRBV5-1,few,TRBJ2-1,CASSLKLDEQFF,TGCGCCAGCAGCTTAAAATTGGACGAGCAGTTCTTC
NA,15,TRBV7-6,few,TRBJ2-7,CASSLGGDSSYEQYF,TGTGCCAGCAGCTTGGGGGGGGACAGTTCCTACGAGCAGTACTTC
TRBD1,14,TRBV24-1,NA,TRBJ2-5,CATSDRQGSETQYF,TGTGCCACCAGTGACAGACAGGGGAGTGAGACCCAGTACTTC
TRBD2,15,TRBV20-1,once,TRBJ2-1,CSAVLAGGRRNEQFF,TGCAGTGCTGTCCTAGCGGGGGGGCGGAGGAATGAGCAGTTCTTC
TRBD2,16,TRBV2,NA,TRBJ2-1,CASERSGGSTYNEQFF,TGTGCCAGCGAGCGTAGCGGGGGGTCGACCTACAATGAGCAGTTCTTC
NA,16,TRBV6-5,few,TRBJ1-1,CASSYSSSGLNTEAFF,TGTGCCAGCAGTTACTCGTCTAGTGGGCTAAACACTGAAGCTTTCTTT
NA,16,TRBV7-3,NA,TRBJ2-1,CASSFFSRSSYNEQFF,TGTGCCAGCAGCTTTTTTTCCAGAAGCTCCTACAATGAGCAGTTCTTC